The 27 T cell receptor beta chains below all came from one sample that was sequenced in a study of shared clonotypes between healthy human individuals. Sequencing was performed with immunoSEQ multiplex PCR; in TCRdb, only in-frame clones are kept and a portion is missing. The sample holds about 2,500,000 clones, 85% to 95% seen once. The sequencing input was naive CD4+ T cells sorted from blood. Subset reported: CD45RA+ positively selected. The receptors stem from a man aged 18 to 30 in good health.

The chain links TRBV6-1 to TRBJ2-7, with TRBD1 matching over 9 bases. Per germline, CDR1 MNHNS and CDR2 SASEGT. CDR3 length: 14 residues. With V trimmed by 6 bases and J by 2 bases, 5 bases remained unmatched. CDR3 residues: CASRGQGPPYEQYF. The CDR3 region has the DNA TGTGCCAGCAGAGGACAGGGGCCCCCCTACGAGCAGTACTTC.

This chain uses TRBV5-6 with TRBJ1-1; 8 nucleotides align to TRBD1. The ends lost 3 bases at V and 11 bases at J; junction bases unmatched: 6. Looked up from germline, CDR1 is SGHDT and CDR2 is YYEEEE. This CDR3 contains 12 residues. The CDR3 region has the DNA TGTGCCAGCAGCTGGCGGGACAGGATGGCTTTCTTT. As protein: CASSWRDRMAFF.

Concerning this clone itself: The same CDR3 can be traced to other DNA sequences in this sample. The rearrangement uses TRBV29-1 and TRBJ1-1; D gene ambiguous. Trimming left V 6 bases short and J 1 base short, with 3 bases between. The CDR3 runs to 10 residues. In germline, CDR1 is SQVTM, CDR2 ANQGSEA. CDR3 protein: CSVRNTEAFF. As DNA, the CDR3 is TGCAGCGTAAGGAACACTGAAGCTTTCTTT.

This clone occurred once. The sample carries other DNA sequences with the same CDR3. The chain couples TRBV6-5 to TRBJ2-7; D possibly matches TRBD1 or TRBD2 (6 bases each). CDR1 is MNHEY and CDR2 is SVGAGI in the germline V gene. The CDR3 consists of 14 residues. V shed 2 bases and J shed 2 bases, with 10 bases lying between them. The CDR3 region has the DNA TGTGCCAGCAGTTACAGTCGGGGGCCCTACGAGCAGTACTTC. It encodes CASSYSRGPYEQYF.

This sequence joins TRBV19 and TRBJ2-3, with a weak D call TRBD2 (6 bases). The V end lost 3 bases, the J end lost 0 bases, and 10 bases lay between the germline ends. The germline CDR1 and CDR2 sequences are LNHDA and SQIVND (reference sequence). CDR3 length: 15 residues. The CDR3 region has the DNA TGTGCCAGTAGTATTCGTCGGGAGAGCACAGATACGCAGTATTTT. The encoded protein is CASSIRRESTDTQYF.

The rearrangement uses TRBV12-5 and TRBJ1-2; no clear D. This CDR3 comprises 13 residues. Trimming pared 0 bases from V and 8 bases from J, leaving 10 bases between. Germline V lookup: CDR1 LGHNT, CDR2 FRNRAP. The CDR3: CASGLVTVGGYTF. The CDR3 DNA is TGTGCTAGTGGTTTGGTAACAGTGGGGGGCTACACCTTC.

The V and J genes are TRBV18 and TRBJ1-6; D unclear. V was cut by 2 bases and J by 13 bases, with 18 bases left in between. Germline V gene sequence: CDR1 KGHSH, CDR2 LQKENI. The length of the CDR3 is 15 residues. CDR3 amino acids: CASSPTPALNLPLHF. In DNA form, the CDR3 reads TGTGCCAGCTCACCAACTCCTGCCCTCAATTTGCCCCTCCACTTT.

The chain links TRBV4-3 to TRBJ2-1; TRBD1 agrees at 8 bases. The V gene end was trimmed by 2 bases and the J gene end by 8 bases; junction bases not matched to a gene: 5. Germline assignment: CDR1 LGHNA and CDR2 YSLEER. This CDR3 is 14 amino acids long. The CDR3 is CASSQPDRADEQFF. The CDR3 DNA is TGCGCCAGCAGCCAACCGGACAGGGCAGATGAGCAGTTCTTC.

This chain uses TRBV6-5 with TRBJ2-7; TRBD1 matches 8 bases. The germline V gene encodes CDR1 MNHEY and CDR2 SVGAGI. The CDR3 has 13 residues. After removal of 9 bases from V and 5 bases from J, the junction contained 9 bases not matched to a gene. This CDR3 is CASRTTGAHEQYF. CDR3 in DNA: TGTGCCAGTAGAACGACAGGGGCCCACGAGCAGTACTTC.

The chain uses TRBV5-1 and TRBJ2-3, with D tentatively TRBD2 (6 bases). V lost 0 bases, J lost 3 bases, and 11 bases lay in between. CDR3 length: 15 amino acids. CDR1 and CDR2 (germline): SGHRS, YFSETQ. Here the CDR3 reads CASSLEGGDTDTQYF. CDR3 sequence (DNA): TGCGCCAGCAGCTTGGAAGGCGGGGATACAGATACGCAGTATTTT.

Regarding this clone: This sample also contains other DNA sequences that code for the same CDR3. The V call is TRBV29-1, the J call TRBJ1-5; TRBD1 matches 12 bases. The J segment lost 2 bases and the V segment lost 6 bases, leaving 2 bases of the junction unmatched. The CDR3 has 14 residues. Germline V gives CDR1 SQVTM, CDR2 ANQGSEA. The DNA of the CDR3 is TGCAGCGTAGGGACAGGGGGCGGCAATCAGCCCCAGCATTTT. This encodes CSVGTGGGNQPQHF. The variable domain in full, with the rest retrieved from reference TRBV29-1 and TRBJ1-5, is SAVISQKPSRDICQRGTSLTIQCQVDSQVTMMFWYRQQPGQSLTLIATANQGSEATYESGFVIDKFPISRPNLTFSTLTVSNMSPEDSSIYLCSVGTGGGNQPQHFGDGTRLSIL.

For the CDR3, the DNA is TGCGCCAGCAGCCGAGGACAGGGTTTGATTGGGGACAATTCACCCCTCCACTTT. This codes for CASSRGQGLIGDNSPLHF. V and J are TRBV4-1 and TRBJ1-6; 8 nucleotides align to TRBD1. The V gene end was trimmed by 4 bases and the J gene end by 7 bases; junction bases not matched to a gene: 15. Germline V lookup: CDR1 MGHRA, CDR2 YSYEKL. This CDR3 comprises 18 residues.

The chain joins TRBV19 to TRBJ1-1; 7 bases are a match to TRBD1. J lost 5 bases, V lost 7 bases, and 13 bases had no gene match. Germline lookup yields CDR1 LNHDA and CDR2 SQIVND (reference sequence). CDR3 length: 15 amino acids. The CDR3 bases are TGTGCCAGTAATCCGCGGGGGCAGGGGGTAACTGAAGCTTTCTTT. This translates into CASNPRGQGVTEAFF. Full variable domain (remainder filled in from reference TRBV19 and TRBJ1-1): DGGITQSPKYLFRKEGQNVTLSCEQNLNHDAMYWYRQDPGQGLRLIYYSQIVNDFQKGDIAEGYSVSREKKESFPLTVTSAQKNPTAFYLCASNPRGQGVTEAFFGQGTRLTVV.

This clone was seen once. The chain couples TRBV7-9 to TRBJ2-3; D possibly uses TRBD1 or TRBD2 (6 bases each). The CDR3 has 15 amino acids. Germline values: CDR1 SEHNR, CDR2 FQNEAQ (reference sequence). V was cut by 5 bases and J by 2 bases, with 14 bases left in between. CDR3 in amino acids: CASSPRGQVTDTQYF. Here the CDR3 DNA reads TGTGCCAGCAGCCCACGGGGGCAGGTCACAGATACGCAGTATTTT.

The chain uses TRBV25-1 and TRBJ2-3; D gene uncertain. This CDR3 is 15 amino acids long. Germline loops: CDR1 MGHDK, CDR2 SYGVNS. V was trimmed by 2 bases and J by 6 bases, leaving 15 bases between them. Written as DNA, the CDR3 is TGTGCCAGCAGTGAAACTTACGGGCCGCGGGATACGCAGTATTTT. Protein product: CASSETYGPRDTQYF. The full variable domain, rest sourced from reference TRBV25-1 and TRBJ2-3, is EADIYQTPRYLVIGTGKKITLECSQTMGHDKMYWYQQDPGMELHLIHYSYGVNSTEKGDLSSESTVSRIRTEHFPLTLESARPSHTSQYLCASSETYGPRDTQYFGPGTRLTVL.

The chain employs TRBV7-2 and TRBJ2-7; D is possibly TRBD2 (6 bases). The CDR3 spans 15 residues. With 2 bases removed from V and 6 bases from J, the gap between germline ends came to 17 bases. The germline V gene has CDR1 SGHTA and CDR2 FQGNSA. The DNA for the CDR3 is TGTGCCAGCAGCTTATATTTGACGGGGGTCTCCGAGCAGTACTTC. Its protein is CASSLYLTGVSEQYF.

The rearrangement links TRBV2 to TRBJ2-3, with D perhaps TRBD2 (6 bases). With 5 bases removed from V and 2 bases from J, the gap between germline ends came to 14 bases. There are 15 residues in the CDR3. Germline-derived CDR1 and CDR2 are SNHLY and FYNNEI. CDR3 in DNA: TGTGCCAGCAGTAACCTCGTGGACTACACAGATACGCAGTATTTT. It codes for CASSNLVDYTDTQYF. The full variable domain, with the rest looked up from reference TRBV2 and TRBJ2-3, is EPEVTQTPSHQVTQMGQEVILRCVPISNHLYFYWYRQILGQKVEFLVSFYNNEISEKSEIFDDQFSVERPDGSNFTLKIRSTKLEDSAMYFCASSNLVDYTDTQYFGPGTRLTVL.

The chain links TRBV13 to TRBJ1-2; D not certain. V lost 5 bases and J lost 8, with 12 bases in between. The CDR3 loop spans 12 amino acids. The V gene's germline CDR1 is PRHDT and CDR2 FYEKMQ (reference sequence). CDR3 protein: CASSRTGIGYTF. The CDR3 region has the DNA TGTGCCAGCAGCCGTACCGGGATCGGCTACACCTTC.

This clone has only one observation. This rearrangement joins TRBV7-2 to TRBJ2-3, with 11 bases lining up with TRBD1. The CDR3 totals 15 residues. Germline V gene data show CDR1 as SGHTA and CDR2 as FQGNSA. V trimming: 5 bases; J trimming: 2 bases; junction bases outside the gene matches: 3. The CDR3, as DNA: TGTGCCAGCAGCACCGGACAGGGGGCCACAGATACGCAGTATTTT. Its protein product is CASSTGQGATDTQYF.

DNA for the CDR3: TGTGCCAGCAGCGCTGACAGGGGGGGCACTGAAGCTTTCTTT. Translation: CASSADRGGTEAFF. The chain links TRBV9 to TRBJ1-1; 9 nucleotides match TRBD1. This CDR3 has 14 amino acids. From germline, CDR1 is SGDLS and CDR2 YYNGEE. V dropped 3 bases and J dropped 4; count of bases not matched to a gene: 4.

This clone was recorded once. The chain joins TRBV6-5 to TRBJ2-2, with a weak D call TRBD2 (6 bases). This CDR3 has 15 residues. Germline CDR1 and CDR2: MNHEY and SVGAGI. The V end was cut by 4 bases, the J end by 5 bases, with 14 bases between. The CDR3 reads CASSFLIGGTGELFF. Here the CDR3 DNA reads TGTGCCAGCAGTTTCCTTATTGGGGGGACCGGGGAGCTGTTTTTT.

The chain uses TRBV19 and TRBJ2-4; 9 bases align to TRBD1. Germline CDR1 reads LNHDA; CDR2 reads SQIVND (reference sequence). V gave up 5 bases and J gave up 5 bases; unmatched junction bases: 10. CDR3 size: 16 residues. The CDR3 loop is CASSSGGQGPENIQYF. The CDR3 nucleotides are TGTGCCAGTAGTTCTGGGGGACAGGGTCCCGAAAACATTCAGTACTTC.

CDR3 coding DNA: TGTGCCATCAGTGACGGGACTAGCGGGGGTCAAGGGGAGCTGTTTTTT. Protein: CAISDGTSGGQGELFF. V usage is TRBV10-3 and J usage is TRBJ2-2, with 14 bases matching TRBD2. The J segment lost 8 bases and the V segment lost 3 bases, leaving 5 bases of the junction unmatched. Germline-derived CDR1 and CDR2 are ENHRY and SYGVKD. The CDR3 has 16 amino acids.

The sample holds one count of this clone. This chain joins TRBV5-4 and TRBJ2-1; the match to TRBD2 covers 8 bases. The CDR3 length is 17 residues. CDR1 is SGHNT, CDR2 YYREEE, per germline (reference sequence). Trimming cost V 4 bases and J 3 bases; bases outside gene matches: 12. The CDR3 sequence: CASSPAVAGNFYNEQFF. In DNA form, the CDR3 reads TGTGCCAGCAGCCCGGCGGTAGCGGGAAATTTCTACAATGAGCAGTTCTTC.

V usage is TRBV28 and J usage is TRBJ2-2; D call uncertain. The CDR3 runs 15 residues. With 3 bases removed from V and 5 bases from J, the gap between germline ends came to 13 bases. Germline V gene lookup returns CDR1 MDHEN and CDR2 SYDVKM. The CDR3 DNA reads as TGTGCCAGCAGTTTCCGACCCCGAGGAACCGGGGAGCTGTTTTTT. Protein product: CASSFRPRGTGELFF.

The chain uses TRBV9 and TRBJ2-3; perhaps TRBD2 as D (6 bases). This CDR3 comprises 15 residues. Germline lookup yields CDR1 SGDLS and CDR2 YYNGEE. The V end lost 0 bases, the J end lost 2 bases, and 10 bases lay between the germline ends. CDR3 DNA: TGTGCCAGCAGCGTAGAGGACTACAACACAGATACGCAGTATTTT. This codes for CASSVEDYNTDTQYF.

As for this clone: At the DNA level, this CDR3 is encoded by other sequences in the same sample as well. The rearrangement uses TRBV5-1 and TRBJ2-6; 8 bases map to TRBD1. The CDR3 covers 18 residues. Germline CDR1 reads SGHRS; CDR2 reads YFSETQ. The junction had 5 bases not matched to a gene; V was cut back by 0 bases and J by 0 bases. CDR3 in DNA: TGCGCCAGCAGCTTGGGGCAGGGGGCGAACTCTGGGGCCAACGTCCTGACTTTC. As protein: CASSLGQGANSGANVLTF.